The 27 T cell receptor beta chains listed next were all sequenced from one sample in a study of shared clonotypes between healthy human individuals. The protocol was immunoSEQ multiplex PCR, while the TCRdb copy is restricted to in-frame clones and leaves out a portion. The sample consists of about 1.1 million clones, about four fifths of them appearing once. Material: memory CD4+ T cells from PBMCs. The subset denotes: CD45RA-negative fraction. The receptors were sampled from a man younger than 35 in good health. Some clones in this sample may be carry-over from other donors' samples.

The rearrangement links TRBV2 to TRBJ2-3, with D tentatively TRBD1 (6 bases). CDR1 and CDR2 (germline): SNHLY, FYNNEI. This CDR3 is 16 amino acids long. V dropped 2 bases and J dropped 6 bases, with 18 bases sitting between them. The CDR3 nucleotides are TGTGCCAGCAGTGAACAGGGGAACCAGAGAGAGGATACGCAGTATTTT. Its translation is CASSEQGNQREDTQYF.

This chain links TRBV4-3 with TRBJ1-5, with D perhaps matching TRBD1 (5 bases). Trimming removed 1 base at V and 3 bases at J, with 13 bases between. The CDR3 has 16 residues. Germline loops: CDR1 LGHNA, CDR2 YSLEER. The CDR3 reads CASSQVGRQSNQPQHF. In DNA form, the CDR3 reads TGCGCCAGCAGCCAAGTGGGGAGACAGTCCAATCAGCCCCAGCATTTT.

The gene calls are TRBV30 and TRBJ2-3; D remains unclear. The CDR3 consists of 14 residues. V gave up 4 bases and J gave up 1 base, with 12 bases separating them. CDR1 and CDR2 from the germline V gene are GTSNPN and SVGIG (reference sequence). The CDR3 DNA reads TGTGCCTGGATCCTCCCGGTAGGCACAGATACGCAGTATTTT. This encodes CAWILPVGTDTQYF.

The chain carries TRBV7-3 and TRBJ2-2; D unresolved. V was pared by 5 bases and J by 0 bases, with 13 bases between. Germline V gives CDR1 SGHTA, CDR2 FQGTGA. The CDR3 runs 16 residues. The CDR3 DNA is TGTGCCAGCAGCCAGGTCGCGGTATCGAACACCGGGGAGCTGTTTTTT. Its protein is CASSQVAVSNTGELFF.

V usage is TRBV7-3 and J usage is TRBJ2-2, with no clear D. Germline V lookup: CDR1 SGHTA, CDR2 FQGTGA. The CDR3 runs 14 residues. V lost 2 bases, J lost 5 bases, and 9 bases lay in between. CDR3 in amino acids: CASSLLGSTGELFF. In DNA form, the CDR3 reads TGTGCCAGCAGCTTATTGGGCAGTACCGGGGAGCTGTTTTTT.

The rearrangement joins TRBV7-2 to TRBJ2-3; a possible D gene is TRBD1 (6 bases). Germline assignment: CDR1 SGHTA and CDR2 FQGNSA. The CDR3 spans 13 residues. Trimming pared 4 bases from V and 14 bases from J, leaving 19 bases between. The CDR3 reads CASSSEQGSGWYF. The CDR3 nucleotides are TGTGCCAGCAGCTCCGAACAGGGCTCGGGATGGTATTTT.

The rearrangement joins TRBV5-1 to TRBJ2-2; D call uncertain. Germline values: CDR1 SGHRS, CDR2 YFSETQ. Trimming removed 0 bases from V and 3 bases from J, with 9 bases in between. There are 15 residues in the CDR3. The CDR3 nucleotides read TGCGCCAGCAGCTTGGTTCGTGGAGACACCGGGGAGCTGTTTTTT. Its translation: CASSLVRGDTGELFF.

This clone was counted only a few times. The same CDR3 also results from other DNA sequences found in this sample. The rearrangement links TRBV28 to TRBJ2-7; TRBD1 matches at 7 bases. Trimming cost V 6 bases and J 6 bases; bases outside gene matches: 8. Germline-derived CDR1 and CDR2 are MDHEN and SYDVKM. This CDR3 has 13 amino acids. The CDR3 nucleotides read TGTGCCAGCAGCCTCACAGGGGTGGGCGAGCAGTACTTC. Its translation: CASSLTGVGEQYF.

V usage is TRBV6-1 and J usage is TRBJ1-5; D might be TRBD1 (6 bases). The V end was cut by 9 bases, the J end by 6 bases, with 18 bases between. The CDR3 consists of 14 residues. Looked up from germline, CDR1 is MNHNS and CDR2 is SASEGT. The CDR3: CASEFTGSSQPQHF. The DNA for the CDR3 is TGTGCCAGTGAGTTTACAGGGTCGAGTCAGCCCCAGCATTTT.

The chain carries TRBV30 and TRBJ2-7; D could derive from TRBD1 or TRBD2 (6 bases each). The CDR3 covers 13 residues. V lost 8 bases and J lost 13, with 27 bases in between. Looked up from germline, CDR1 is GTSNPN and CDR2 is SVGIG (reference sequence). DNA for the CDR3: TGTGCCGCAACCCTCTTCCGCGCGGGACACCACTACTTC. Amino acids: CAATLFRAGHHYF. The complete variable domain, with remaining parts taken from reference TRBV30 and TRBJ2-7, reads SQTIHQWPATLVQPVGSPLSLECTVEGTSNPNLYWYRQAAGRGLQLLFYSVGIGQISSEVPQNLSASRPQDRQFILSSKKLLLSDSGFYLCAATLFRAGHHYFGPGTRLTVT.

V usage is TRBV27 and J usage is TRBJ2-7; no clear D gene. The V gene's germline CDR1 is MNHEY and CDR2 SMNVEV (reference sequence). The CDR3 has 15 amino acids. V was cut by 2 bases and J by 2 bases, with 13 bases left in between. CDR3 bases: TGTGCCAGCAGTTTAAAAGTACACTCCCCCTACGAGCAGTACTTC. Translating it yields CASSLKVHSPYEQYF.

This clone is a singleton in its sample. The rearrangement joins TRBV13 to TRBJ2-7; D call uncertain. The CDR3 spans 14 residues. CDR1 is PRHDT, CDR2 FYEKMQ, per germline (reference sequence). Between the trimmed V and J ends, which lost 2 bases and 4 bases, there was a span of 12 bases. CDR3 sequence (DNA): TGTGCCAGCAGCTTACTAGTCGGGCGGTACGAGCAGTACTTC. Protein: CASSLLVGRYEQYF.

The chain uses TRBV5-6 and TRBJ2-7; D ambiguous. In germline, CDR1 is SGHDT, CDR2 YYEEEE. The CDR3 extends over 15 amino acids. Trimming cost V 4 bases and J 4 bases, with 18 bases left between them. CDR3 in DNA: TGTGCCAGCAGCCTAATCCTTAGGCCCGAGTACGAGCAGTACTTC. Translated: CASSLILRPEYEQYF.

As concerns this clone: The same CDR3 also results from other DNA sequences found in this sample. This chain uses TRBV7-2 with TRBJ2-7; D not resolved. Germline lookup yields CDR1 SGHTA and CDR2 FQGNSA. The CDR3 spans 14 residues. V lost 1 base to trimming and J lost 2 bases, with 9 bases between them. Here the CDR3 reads CASSLGPGAYEQYF. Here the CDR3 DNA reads TGTGCCAGCAGCTTAGGCCCGGGTGCCTACGAGCAGTACTTC.

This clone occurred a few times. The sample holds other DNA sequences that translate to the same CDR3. The CDR3 spells CASSLGGGRETQYF. The CDR3 DNA is TGTGCCAGCAGCTTAGGGGGAGGGAGGGAGACCCAGTACTTC. The rearrangement links TRBV7-2 to TRBJ2-5; the match to TRBD2 covers 7 bases. The CDR3 covers 14 residues. In germline, CDR1 is SGHTA, CDR2 FQGNSA. J gave up 5 bases and V 1 base, and 4 bases lay outside the gene matches.

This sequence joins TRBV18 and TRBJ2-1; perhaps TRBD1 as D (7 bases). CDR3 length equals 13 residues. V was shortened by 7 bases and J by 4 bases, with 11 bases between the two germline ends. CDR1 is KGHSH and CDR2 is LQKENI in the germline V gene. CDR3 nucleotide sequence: TGTGCCAGCTTGACAGGGAGGTACAATGAGCAGTTCTTC. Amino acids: CASLTGRYNEQFF.

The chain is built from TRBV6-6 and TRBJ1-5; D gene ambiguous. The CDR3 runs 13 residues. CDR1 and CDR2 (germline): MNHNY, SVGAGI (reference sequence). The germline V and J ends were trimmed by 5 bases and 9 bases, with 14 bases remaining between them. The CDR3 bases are TGTGCCAGCAGTCGGTCCTCCCCGGGGCCCCAGCATTTT. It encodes CASSRSSPGPQHF.

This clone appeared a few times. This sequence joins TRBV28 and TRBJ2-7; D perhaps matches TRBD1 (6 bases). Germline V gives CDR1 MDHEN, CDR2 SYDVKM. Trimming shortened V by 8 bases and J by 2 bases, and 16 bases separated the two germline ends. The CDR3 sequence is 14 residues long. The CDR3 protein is CASGTGTPTYEQYF. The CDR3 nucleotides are TGTGCCAGCGGAACCGGGACACCTACCTACGAGCAGTACTTC. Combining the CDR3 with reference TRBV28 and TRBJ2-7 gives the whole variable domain DVKVTQSSRYLVKRTGEKVFLECVQDMDHENMFWYRQDPGLGLRLIYFSYDVKMKEKGDIPEGYSVSREKKERFSLILESASTNQTSMYLCASGTGTPTYEQYFGPGTRLTVT.

CDR3: CASSYGPYSNQPQHF. The CDR3 DNA is TGTGCCAGCAGTTACGGGCCGTATAGCAATCAGCCCCAGCATTTT. The V gene is TRBV6-6, the J gene TRBJ1-5; D not resolved. The V and J ends lost 2 bases and 0 bases respectively, with 8 bases between them. CDR1 MNHNY and CDR2 SVGAGI come from the germline V gene (reference sequence). There are 15 residues in the CDR3.

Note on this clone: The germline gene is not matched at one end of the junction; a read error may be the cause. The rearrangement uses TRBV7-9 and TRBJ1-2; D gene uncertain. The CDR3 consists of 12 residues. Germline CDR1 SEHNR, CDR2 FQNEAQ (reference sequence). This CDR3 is CVSRSTLYGYTF. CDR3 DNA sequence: TGTGTCAGCAGGTCGACCCTCTATGGCTACACCTTC.

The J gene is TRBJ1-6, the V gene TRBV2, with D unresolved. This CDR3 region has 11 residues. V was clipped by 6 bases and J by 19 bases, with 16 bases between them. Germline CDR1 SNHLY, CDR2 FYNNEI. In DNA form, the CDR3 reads TGTGCCAGCAGGGAGTACAGAAGTGTTCACTTT. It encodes CASREYRSVHF.

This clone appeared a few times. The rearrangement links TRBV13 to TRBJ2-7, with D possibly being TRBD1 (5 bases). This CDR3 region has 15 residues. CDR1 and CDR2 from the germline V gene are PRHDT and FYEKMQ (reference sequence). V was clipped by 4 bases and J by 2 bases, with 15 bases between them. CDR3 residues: CASSSFWAGTYEQYF. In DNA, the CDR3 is TGTGCCAGCAGCTCCTTCTGGGCAGGGACCTACGAGCAGTACTTC.

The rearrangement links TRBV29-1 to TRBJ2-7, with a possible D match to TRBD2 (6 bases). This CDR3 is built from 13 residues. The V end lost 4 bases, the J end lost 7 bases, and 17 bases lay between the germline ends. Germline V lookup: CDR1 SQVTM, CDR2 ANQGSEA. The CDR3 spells CSVGRTSMGEQYF. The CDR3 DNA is TGCAGCGTTGGCCGAACTAGCATGGGAGAGCAGTACTTC.

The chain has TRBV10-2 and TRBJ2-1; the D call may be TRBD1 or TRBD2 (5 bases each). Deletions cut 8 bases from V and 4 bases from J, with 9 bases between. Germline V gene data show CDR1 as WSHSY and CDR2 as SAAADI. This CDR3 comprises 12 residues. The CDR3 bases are TGCGCCAGCGGGGGTCTTTACAATGAGCAGTTCTTC. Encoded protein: CASGGLYNEQFF.

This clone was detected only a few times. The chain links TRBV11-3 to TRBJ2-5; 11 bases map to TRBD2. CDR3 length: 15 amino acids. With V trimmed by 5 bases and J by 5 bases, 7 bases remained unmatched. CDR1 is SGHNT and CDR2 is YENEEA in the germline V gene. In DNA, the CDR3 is TGTGCCAGCAGCATGGGACTAGCGGCGGGGGAGACCCAGTACTTC. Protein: CASSMGLAAGETQYF.

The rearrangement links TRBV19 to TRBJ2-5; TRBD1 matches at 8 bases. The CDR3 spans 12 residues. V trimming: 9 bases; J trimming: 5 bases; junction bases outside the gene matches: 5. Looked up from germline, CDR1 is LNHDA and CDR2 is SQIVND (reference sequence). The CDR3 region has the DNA TGTGCCAGCACAAGGACAGGGGAGACCCAGTACTTC. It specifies CASTRTGETQYF.

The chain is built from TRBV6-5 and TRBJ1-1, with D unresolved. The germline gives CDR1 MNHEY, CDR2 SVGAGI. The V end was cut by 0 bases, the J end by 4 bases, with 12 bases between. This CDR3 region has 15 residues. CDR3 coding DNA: TGTGCCAGCAGTTACTCGACGACGGGGAGCACTGAAGCTTTCTTT. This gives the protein CASSYSTTGSTEAFF.